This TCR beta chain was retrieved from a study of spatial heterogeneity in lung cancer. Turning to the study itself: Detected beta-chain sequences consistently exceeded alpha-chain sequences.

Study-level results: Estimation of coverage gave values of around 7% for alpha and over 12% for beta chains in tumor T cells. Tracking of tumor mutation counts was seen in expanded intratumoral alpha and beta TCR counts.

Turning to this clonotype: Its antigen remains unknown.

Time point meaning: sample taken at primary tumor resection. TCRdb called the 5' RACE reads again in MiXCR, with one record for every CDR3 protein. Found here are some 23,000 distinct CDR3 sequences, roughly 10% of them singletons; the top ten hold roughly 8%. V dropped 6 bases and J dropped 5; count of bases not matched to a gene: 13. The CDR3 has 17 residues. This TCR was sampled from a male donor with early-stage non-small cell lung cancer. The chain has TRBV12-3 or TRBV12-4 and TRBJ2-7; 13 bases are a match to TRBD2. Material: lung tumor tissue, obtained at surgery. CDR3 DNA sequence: TGTGCCAGCAGCGCCCGAACTAGCGGGGGGGCCTCGAACGAGCAGTACTTC. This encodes CASSARTSGGASNEQYF.